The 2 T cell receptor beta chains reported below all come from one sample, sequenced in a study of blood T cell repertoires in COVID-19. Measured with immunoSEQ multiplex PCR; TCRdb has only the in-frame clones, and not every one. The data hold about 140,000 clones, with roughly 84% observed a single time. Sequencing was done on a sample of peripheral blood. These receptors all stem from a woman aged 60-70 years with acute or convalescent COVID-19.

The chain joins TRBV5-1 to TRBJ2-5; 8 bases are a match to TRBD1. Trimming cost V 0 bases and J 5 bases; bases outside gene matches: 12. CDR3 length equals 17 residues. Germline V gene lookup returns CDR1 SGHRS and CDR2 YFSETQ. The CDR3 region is CASSLGTLTGESETQYF. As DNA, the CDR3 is TGCGCCAGCAGCTTGGGGACGTTGACAGGGGAAAGTGAGACCCAGTACTTC.

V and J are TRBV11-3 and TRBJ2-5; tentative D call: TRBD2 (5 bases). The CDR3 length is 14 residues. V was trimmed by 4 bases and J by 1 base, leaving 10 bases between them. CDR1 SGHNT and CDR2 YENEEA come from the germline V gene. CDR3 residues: CASSSARAQETQYF. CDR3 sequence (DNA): TGTGCCAGCAGCTCGGCGCGGGCCCAAGAGACCCAGTACTTC.